The T cell receptor beta chain under discussion was sequenced for a study of lymphopenia after photon versus proton radiotherapy. With respect to this clone: The antigen is undetermined. The final CDR3 position lacks the conserved phenylalanine or tryptophan, pointing to a likely read error.

Study findings and constraints: After the lymphocyte nadir, photon-treated repertoires showed oligoclonal expansion, especially of CD8+ Temra cells.

This CDR3 spans 12 amino acids. Trimming took off 7 bases at V and 7 bases at J, with 11 bases between the two ends. Germline CDR1 and CDR2: SEHNR and FQNEAQ (reference sequence). Clones were sequenced by immunoSEQ multiplex PCR, and TCRdb holds only the in-frame ones, with some missing. The table has 6,500 to 8,000 clones, around 92% seen once. The specimen comprised peripheral blood, sampled from a patient treated with photon-based radiotherapy. This TCR derives from a man between 60 and 75 years old with cholangiocarcinoma. The rearrangement joins TRBV7-9 to TRBJ1-3; the D is unclear. The CDR3 DNA is TGTGCCAGCACCAGGTCTAGGAACACCATATATCTT. Translation: CASTRSRNTIYL.